This entry lists 20 T cell receptor beta chains sequenced from one sample in a study of tumour-infiltrating T cells in Burkitt lymphoma. The assay was immunoSEQ multiplex PCR, and TCRdb's table has in-frame clones only and misses some. In the table there are 5,500 to 7,000 clones, over 9% of which are singletons. Sequencing was done on a sample of tumor tissue. The source is a human donor with diffuse large B-cell lymphoma.

The chain combines TRBV6-5 with TRBJ1-1; D possibly corresponds to TRBD1 (5 bases). CDR3 length: 11 amino acids. V gave up 8 bases and J gave up 1 base, with 5 bases separating them. Germline V gene lookup returns CDR1 MNHEY and CDR2 SVGAGI. CDR3 DNA: TGTGCCAGCGGGGGGAACACTGAAGCTTTCTTT. Its protein is CASGGNTEAFF.

This sequence joins TRBV18 and TRBJ1-1; the match to TRBD1 covers 8 bases. V lost 6 bases to trimming and J lost 0 bases; unmatched junction nucleotides: 21. The CDR3 is 20 amino acids. Per germline, CDR1 KGHSH and CDR2 LQKENI. CDR3 in amino acids: CASSRTGLAFFVGVNTEAFF. The CDR3 DNA follows: TGTGCCAGCTCGCGGACAGGGCTCGCATTTTTTGTTGGGGTGAACACTGAAGCTTTCTTT.

This clone has more than one count but fewer than ten. The rearrangement joins TRBV5-1 to TRBJ2-1; no firm D call. Germline CDR1 and CDR2: SGHRS and YFSETQ. The CDR3 covers 14 residues. Trimming pared 2 bases from V and 11 bases from J, leaving 17 bases between. In DNA form, the CDR3 reads TGCGCCAGCAGCTTTGAAGGGTCGGAAAGGCAGCAGTTCTTC. Translated, it gives CASSFEGSERQQFF.

This clone was counted only a few times. CDR3 sequence reads: CASSLRGPAKGSPLHF. CDR3 DNA sequence: TGTGCCAGCAGCTTGAGAGGGCCGGCGAAAGGTTCACCCCTCCACTTT. The chain employs TRBV11-3 and TRBJ1-6; no clear D gene. Germline CDR1 and CDR2: SGHNT and YENEEA. This CDR3 is built from 16 residues. V gave up 3 bases and J gave up 9 bases, with 18 bases separating them.

The chain links TRBV5-4 to TRBJ2-1; 8 nucleotides align to TRBD1. V dropped 3 bases and J dropped 4; count of bases not matched to a gene: 6. Germline V gene data show CDR1 as SGHNT and CDR2 as YYREEE (reference sequence). The length of the CDR3 is 15 residues. The CDR3 DNA sequence: TGTGCCAGCAGCTCGGACAGGGTAATATACAATGAGCAGTTCTTC. Protein: CASSSDRVIYNEQFF.

V is TRBV5-6 and J is TRBJ2-7, with 7 bases lining up with TRBD1. The CDR3 totals 14 residues. V dropped 1 base and J dropped 3; count of bases not matched to a gene: 4. Germline-derived CDR1 and CDR2 are SGHDT and YYEEEE. CDR3 protein: CASSLTGAGYEQYF. The CDR3 DNA sequence: TGTGCCAGCAGCTTGACAGGGGCGGGCTACGAGCAGTACTTC.

The chain uses TRBV5-1 and TRBJ2-5, with D hard to call. V was trimmed by 0 bases and J by 1 base, leaving 7 bases between them. CDR3 length: 14 amino acids. Germline V lookup: CDR1 SGHRS, CDR2 YFSETQ. The chain's CDR3 is CASSLAGSQETQYF. The CDR3 nucleotides read TGCGCCAGCAGCTTGGCTGGCAGCCAAGAGACCCAGTACTTC.

V usage is TRBV6-6 and J usage is TRBJ1-1, with D possibly being TRBD1 (6 bases). Germline V lookup: CDR1 MNHNY, CDR2 SVGAGI (reference sequence). This CDR3 region has 16 residues. Trimming pared 2 bases from V and 2 bases from J, leaving 15 bases between. CDR3 in DNA: TGTGCCAGCAGTTACGGCGCTTGGGACACTAACACTGAAGCTTTCTTT. The encoded protein is CASSYGAWDTNTEAFF.

The chain carries TRBV6-1 and TRBJ1-5; D gene unclear. Trimming took off 4 bases at V and 3 bases at J, with 10 bases between the two ends. CDR1 and CDR2 (germline): MNHNS, SASEGT. The CDR3 extends over 14 amino acids. In DNA, the CDR3 is TGTGCCAGCAGTGGTACTAGTTACAATCAGCCCCAGCATTTT. As protein: CASSGTSYNQPQHF.

This clone was detected only a few times. The chain combines TRBV7-8 with TRBJ1-1; 8 bases are a match to TRBD1. The CDR3 consists of 15 residues. J gave up 4 bases and V 1 base, and 5 bases lay outside the gene matches. The germline CDR1 and CDR2 sequences are SGHVS and FQNEAQ. CDR3 sequence (DNA): TGTGCCAGCAGCTTAGTGTCAGGGGGCGGCACTGAAGCTTTCTTT. Its translation: CASSLVSGGGTEAFF.

This clone was seen a handful of times. This sequence joins TRBV6-1 and TRBJ1-3; 8 bases are shared with TRBD1. Germline assignment: CDR1 MNHNS and CDR2 SASEGT. This CDR3 is built from 14 residues. Unmatched junction bases numbered 5, after V lost 6 bases and J lost 4 bases. CDR3 in DNA: TGTGCCAGCAGGATGGACAGGGCCGGAAACACCATATATTTT. Translated, it gives CASRMDRAGNTIYF.

This clone came up a few times. The chain links TRBV12-5 to TRBJ1-2; weak D call: TRBD1 (5 bases). The V end was cut by 0 bases, the J end by 2 bases, with 10 bases between. Germline values: CDR1 LGHNT, CDR2 FRNRAP. This CDR3 is 15 amino acids long. Written as DNA, the CDR3 is TGTGCTAGTGGTTTGGTACTCGGGGGGAACTATGGCTACACCTTC. It translates to CASGLVLGGNYGYTF.

The chain employs TRBV5-1 and TRBJ2-5; the D is unclear. V lost 0 bases and J lost 4, with 13 bases in between. The CDR3 covers 15 residues. Per germline, CDR1 SGHRS and CDR2 YFSETQ. Here the CDR3 DNA reads TGCGCCAGCAGCTTGGTCGGTCAGGCCCCAGAGACCCAGTACTTC. This translates into CASSLVGQAPETQYF.

The chain links TRBV6-5 to TRBJ2-7; maybe TRBD1 (6 bases). With 0 bases removed from V and 5 bases from J, the gap between germline ends came to 11 bases. The CDR3 consists of 14 residues. CDR1 and CDR2 (germline): MNHEY, SVGAGI. CDR3 sequence: CASSYSVTGHEQYF. The CDR3 bases are TGTGCCAGCAGTTACTCGGTGACAGGCCACGAGCAGTACTTC.

In its sample, this clone was seen a few times. The gene calls are TRBV7-8 and TRBJ1-1; TRBD1 is a possible D gene (5 bases). The V and J ends lost 4 bases and 7 bases respectively, with 13 bases between them. There are 13 residues in the CDR3. Germline loops: CDR1 SGHVS, CDR2 FQNEAQ. Here the CDR3 DNA reads TGTGCCAGCAGCTCGTACCGGGACGGTGAAGCTTTCTTT. Translated: CASSSYRDGEAFF.

This clone was seen more than once but under ten times. This chain connects TRBV30 to TRBJ1-1, with D possibly being TRBD1 (5 bases). Trimming took off 3 bases at V and 0 bases at J, with 8 bases between the two ends. The CDR3 is 13 amino acids. The germline gives CDR1 GTSNPN, CDR2 SVGIG (reference sequence). Here the CDR3 DNA reads TGTGCCTGGAGCAGGGCAATGAACACTGAAGCTTTCTTT. This translates into CAWSRAMNTEAFF.

On this clone itself: The junction departs from germline at one end; a sequencing error may be responsible. The chain combines TRBV5-1 with TRBJ2-3; no firm D call. Germline-derived CDR1 and CDR2 are SGHRS and YFSETQ. This CDR3 comprises 13 residues. This CDR3 reads CVSRYSSTDTQYF. As DNA, the CDR3 is TGCGTCAGCAGGTACAGTAGCACAGATACGCAGTATTTT.

The chain couples TRBV28 to TRBJ2-5, with 12 positions matching TRBD1. The length of the CDR3 is 15 residues. From germline, CDR1 is MDHEN and CDR2 SYDVKM. V was clipped by 6 bases and J by 2 bases; unmatched bases: 4. CDR3 coding DNA: TGTGCCAGCAGGGGACAGGGGGCGAATCAAGAGACCCAGTACTTC. It yields the protein CASRGQGANQETQYF. The variable domain in full, with the rest retrieved from reference TRBV28 and TRBJ2-5, is DVKVTQSSRYLVKRTGEKVFLECVQDMDHENMFWYRQDPGLGLRLIYFSYDVKMKEKGDIPEGYSVSREKKERFSLILESASTNQTSMYLCASRGQGANQETQYFGPGTRLLVL.

There are a few counts of this clone. CDR3 in amino acids: CASSQETNTGELFF. Written as DNA, the CDR3 is TGCGCCAGCAGCCAAGAGACAAACACCGGGGAGCTGTTTTTT. The chain is built from TRBV4-3 and TRBJ2-2; D unresolved. The ends were cut back, 0 bases at V and 2 bases at J, with 4 bases in the middle. Germline lookup yields CDR1 LGHNA and CDR2 YSLEER. The CDR3 is made up of 14 amino acids.

This clone has a handful of counts. One end of the junction varies from germline; a read error may be responsible. The rearrangement joins TRBV20-1 to TRBJ1-2, with D hard to call. The germline V gene has CDR1 DFQATT and CDR2 SNEGSKA (reference sequence). The CDR3 runs to 10 residues. The CDR3 is CSAFDNRVFF. The CDR3, as DNA: TGCAGTGCTTTCGATAACCGGGTCTTCTTC.